Each of the 20 T cell receptor beta chains below was sequenced from the same sample in a study of OX40 agonist ivuxolimab in advanced cancers. This table comes from immunoSEQ multiplex PCR, and its TCRdb copy is limited to in-frame clones, with some not included. The sample records about 66,000 clones, roughly 73% being singletons. The specimen comprised CD4+ or CD8+ T cells sorted from blood, sampled in a trial of the OX40 agonist ivuxolimab. The receptor set was obtained from an adult with an advanced solid tumor such as melanoma, head and neck, liver or kidney cancer.

The chain combines TRBV6-5 with TRBJ2-3; 8 bases match TRBD2. V was clipped by 7 bases and J by 0 bases; unmatched bases: 6. The CDR3 length is 15 residues. Germline V gene sequence: CDR1 MNHEY, CDR2 SVGAGI. The CDR3 DNA reads TGTGCCAGCAACCTGCGGGGGGTGAGCACAGATACGCAGTATTTT. Residues: CASNLRGVSTDTQYF.

The CDR3 region is CASSLATGRGTGELFF. CDR3 in DNA: TGCGCCAGCAGCTTGGCCACAGGGAGAGGTACCGGGGAGCTGTTTTTT. The chain has TRBV5-1 and TRBJ2-2; possible D gene TRBD1, 6 bases. Looked up from germline, CDR1 is SGHRS and CDR2 is YFSETQ. The germline V and J ends were trimmed by 0 bases and 5 bases, with 14 bases remaining between them. This CDR3 has 16 amino acids.

The CDR3 DNA reads as TGTGCCAGCAGTTTGACAACCAGGCCAGAGAATGGCTACACCTTC. The encoded protein is CASSLTTRPENGYTF. The V gene is TRBV28, the J gene TRBJ1-2; D gene uncertain. This CDR3 is built from 15 residues. V was pared by 3 bases and J by 6 bases, with 17 bases between. Per the germline V gene, CDR1 is MDHEN and CDR2 is SYDVKM.

The chain has TRBV5-1 and TRBJ1-3; D is uncertain. The CDR3 is 15 amino acids. Trimming shortened V by 3 bases and J by 3 bases, and 13 bases separated the two germline ends. Germline CDR1 SGHRS, CDR2 YFSETQ. CDR3 DNA: TGCGCCAGCAGCTCGGGATGGCAATTTGGAAACACCATATATTTT. Its translation is CASSSGWQFGNTIYF.

The genes are TRBV2 and TRBJ1-4, with TRBD1 identical over 9 bases. Germline CDR1 reads SNHLY; CDR2 reads FYNNEI. The V segment lost 9 bases and the J segment 8 bases; nucleotides outside the gene matches: 10. The length of the CDR3 is 14 residues. The CDR3 loop reads CASTMTGGNEKLFF. DNA for the CDR3: TGTGCCAGTACGATGACAGGGGGAAACGAAAAACTGTTTTTT.

This clone was seen a single time. The chain links TRBV10-3 to TRBJ2-7; TRBD1 aligns across 7 bases. J lost 4 bases, V lost 0 bases, and 9 bases had no gene match. CDR3 size: 16 residues. Germline V gives CDR1 ENHRY, CDR2 SYGVKD. The CDR3 bases are TGTGCCATCAGTGAGTCTTCGGGACAGCTACTATACGAGCAGTACTTC. Its translation: CAISESSGQLLYEQYF.

CDR3 loop: CASSVSSTGSEYGYTF. As DNA, the CDR3 is TGTGCCAGCAGTGTGTCCAGTACGGGATCCGAATATGGCTACACCTTC. The V call is TRBV6-1, the J call TRBJ1-2; D is unclear. V lost 4 bases, J lost 5 bases, and 20 bases lay in between. This CDR3 spans 16 amino acids. From germline, CDR1 is MNHNS and CDR2 SASEGT.

The table lists this clone with a few counts. The genes are TRBV27 and TRBJ2-1; D is uncertain. Germline V gene sequence: CDR1 MNHEY, CDR2 SMNVEV (reference sequence). The length of the CDR3 is 13 residues. Trimming stripped 3 bases from V and 4 bases from J, with 7 bases between. The CDR3 region is CASSFGTYNEQFF. The CDR3 bases are TGTGCCAGCAGTTTCGGCACATACAATGAGCAGTTCTTC.

The J gene is TRBJ2-3, the V gene TRBV7-9; 12 bases are shared with TRBD2. Per the germline V gene, CDR1 is SEHNR and CDR2 is FQNEAQ (reference sequence). The CDR3 has 13 amino acids. With 5 bases clipped from V and 11 bases from J, the junction kept 5 bases outside the gene matches. The CDR3 nucleotides are TGTGCCAGCAGCCTTACTAGCGGGGGGATGCAGTATTTT. Translation gives CASSLTSGGMQYF.

This chain uses TRBV2 with TRBJ2-5; D uncertain. The CDR3 loop spans 14 amino acids. V dropped 2 bases and J dropped 7 bases, with 14 bases sitting between them. Germline lookup yields CDR1 SNHLY and CDR2 FYNNEI. CDR3 region: CASSESTPLGTQYF. CDR3 DNA: TGTGCCAGCAGTGAAAGCACTCCTCTTGGGACCCAGTACTTC.

The chain's CDR3 is CTSSQDPRGLLNTPSKSDTQYF. The CDR3 region has the DNA TGCACCAGCAGCCAAGATCCGCGGGGGCTGCTAAACACACCCTCAAAATCTGATACGCAGTATTTT. This chain uses TRBV1 with TRBJ2-3; whether TRBD2, the table's D call, matches the DNA was not checked. TRBV1 is a pseudogene locus. This CDR3 contains 22 residues.

In DNA, the CDR3 is TGTGCCAGTAGTCCATCCGGACAGGGAAAAGGTGCCTACGAGCAGTACTTC. Translating it yields CASSPSGQGKGAYEQYF. This chain connects TRBV19 to TRBJ2-7; TRBD1 matches at 8 bases. The CDR3 runs to 17 residues. CDR1 is LNHDA, CDR2 SQIVND, per germline (reference sequence). The J segment lost 2 bases and the V segment lost 5 bases, leaving 14 bases of the junction unmatched.

The CDR3 loop is CASVGLSYEQYF. In nucleotides, the CDR3 is TGTGCCAGCGTGGGGCTTTCCTACGAGCAGTACTTC. The rearrangement links TRBV27 to TRBJ2-7; a possible D gene is TRBD1 (5 bases). CDR3 length: 12 residues. Germline V lookup: CDR1 MNHEY, CDR2 SMNVEV (reference sequence). Between the trimmed V and J ends, which lost 8 bases and 1 base, there was a span of 9 bases.

This chain connects TRBV4-1 to TRBJ1-2, with 8 bases that match TRBD1. With V trimmed by 1 base and J by 5 bases, 0 bases remained unmatched. This CDR3 comprises 13 residues. Germline loops: CDR1 MGHRA, CDR2 YSYEKL. CDR3 sequence (DNA): TGCGCCAGCAGCCAAGGACAGGGGTATGGCTACACCTTC. It yields the protein CASSQGQGYGYTF.

J is TRBJ1-3 and V is TRBV10-2, with D unresolved. Between the trimmed V and J ends, which lost 4 bases and 7 bases, there was a span of 17 bases. Germline values: CDR1 WSHSY, CDR2 SAAADI. CDR3 length: 15 residues. CDR3 residues: CASSAPGGPENTIYF. The CDR3 DNA sequence: TGCGCCAGCAGTGCCCCCGGAGGGCCTGAGAACACCATATATTTT.

The genes are TRBV7-8 and TRBJ2-7; no definite D call. V dropped 4 bases and J dropped 0 bases, with 13 bases sitting between them. The CDR3 is 15 residues long. CDR1 and CDR2 (germline): SGHVS, FQNEAQ. The CDR3 DNA reads TGTGCCAGCAGCTCCGTTGTCTCGCCCTCCTACGAGCAGTACTTC. Protein sequence: CASSSVVSPSYEQYF.

This clone occurred many times. The chain recombines TRBV2 with TRBJ2-1; D call uncertain. Trimming shortened V by 6 bases and J by 8 bases, and 17 bases separated the two germline ends. The CDR3 consists of 14 residues. Germline CDR1 is SNHLY and CDR2 is FYNNEI. The CDR3 reads CASREKETRDEQFF. The DNA of the CDR3 is TGTGCCAGCAGAGAAAAGGAGACCCGGGATGAGCAGTTCTTC.

V is TRBV6-6 and J is TRBJ1-2; TRBD1 might be the D (5 bases). Trimming took 2 bases from V and 1 from J, leaving 5 bases between them. Germline CDR1 reads MNHNY; CDR2 reads SVGAGI (reference sequence). The CDR3 contains 13 residues. CDR3 DNA: TGTGCCAGCAGTTACCAGGGTAACTATGGCTACACCTTC. Translating it yields CASSYQGNYGYTF.

The genes are TRBV9 and TRBJ2-7, with 9 nucleotides matching TRBD2. CDR3 size: 13 residues. Germline CDR1 and CDR2: SGDLS and YYNGEE. The J segment lost 7 bases and the V segment lost 4 bases, leaving 6 bases of the junction unmatched. The CDR3 region has the DNA TGTGCCAGCAGCCGAGCGGGGGGTAGGGAGCAGTACTTC. Translation gives CASSRAGGREQYF. Based on the CDR3 plus reference TRBV9 and TRBJ2-7, the full variable domain is DSGVTQTPKHLITATGQRVTLRCSPRSGDLSVYWYQQSLDQGLQFLIQYYNGEERAKGNILERFSAQQFPDLHSELNLSSLELGDSALYFCASSRAGGREQYFGPGTRLTVT.

The V and J genes are TRBV7-9 and TRBJ1-1; D is undetermined. The CDR3 runs to 14 residues. The V gene lost 3 bases and the J gene lost 3 bases, with 11 bases spanning the gap. Germline CDR1 SEHNR, CDR2 FQNEAQ (reference sequence). The CDR3 protein is CASSFYTGDTEAFF. The CDR3 bases are TGTGCCAGCAGCTTTTATACGGGAGACACTGAAGCTTTCTTT.